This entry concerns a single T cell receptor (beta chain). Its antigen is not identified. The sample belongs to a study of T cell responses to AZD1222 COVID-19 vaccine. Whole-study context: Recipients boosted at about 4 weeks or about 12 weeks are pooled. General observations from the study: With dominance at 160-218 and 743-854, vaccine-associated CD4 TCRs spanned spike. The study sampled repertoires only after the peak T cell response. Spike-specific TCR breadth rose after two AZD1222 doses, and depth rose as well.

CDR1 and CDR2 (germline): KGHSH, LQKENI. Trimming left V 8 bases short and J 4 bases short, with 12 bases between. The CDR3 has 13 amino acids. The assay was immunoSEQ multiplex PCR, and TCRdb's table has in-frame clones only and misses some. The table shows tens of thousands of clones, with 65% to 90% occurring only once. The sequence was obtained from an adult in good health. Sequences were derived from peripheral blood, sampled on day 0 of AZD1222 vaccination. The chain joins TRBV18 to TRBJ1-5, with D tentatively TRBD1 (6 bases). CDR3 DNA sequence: TGTGCCAGCCGACCTGACAGGAATCAGCCCCAGCATTTT. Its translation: CASRPDRNQPQHF.